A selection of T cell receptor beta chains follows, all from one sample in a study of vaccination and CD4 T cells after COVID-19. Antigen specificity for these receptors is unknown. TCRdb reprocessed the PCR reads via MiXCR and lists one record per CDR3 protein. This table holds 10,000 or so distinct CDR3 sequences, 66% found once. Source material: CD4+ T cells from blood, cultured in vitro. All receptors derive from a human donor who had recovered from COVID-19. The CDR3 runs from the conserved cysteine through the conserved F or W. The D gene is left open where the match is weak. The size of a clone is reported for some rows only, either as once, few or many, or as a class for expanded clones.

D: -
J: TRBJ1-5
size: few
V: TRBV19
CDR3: CASSIVRQTDQPQHF
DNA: TGTGCCAGTAGTATAGTCCGTCAGACTGATCAGCCCCAGCATTTT

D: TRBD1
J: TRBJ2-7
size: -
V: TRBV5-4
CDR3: CASSFPTGRSSYEQYF
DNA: TGTGCCAGCAGCTTCCCGACAGGGCGCAGCTCCTACGAGCAGTACTTC

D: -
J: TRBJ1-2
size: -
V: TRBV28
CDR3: CASSPPGQRPYGYTF
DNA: TGTGCCAGCAGTCCTCCGGGCCAACGTCCTTACGGCTACACCTTC

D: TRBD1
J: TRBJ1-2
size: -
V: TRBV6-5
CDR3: CASSSAGQGIFGYTF
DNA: TGTGCCAGCAGTTCCGCGGGACAGGGTATATTTGGCTACACCTTC

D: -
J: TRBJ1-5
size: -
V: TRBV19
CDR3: CASSIGIRGPSNQPQHF
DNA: TGTGCCAGTAGTATCGGGATTCGGGGCCCTAGCAATCAGCCCCAGCATTTT

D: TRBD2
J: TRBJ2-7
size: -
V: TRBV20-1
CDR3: CSASPKSGGIYEQYF
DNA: TGCAGTGCATCACCCAAAAGCGGGGGAATCTACGAGCAGTACTTC

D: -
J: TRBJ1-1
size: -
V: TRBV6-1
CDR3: CASSPGGLRRTEAFF
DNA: TGTGCCAGCAGCCCCGGGGGGCTCCGGAGGACTGAAGCTTTCTTT

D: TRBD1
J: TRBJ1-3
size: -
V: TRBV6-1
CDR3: CASKGDRGLTSGNTIYF
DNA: TGTGCCAGCAAAGGCGACAGGGGGCTTACCTCTGGAAACACCATATATTTT

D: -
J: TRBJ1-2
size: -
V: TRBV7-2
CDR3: CASSLNLATAYYGYTF
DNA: TGTGCCAGCAGCTTAAATCTGGCGACAGCTTACTATGGCTACACCTTC

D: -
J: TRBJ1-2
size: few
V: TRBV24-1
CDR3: CATSDFRRVGDYGYTF
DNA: TGTGCCACCAGTGATTTTCGGCGGGTCGGGGACTATGGCTACACCTTC

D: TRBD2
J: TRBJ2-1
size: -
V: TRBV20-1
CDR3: CSATSGSGNNEQFF
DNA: TGCAGTGCTACTAGCGGTTCGGGTAACAATGAGCAGTTCTTC

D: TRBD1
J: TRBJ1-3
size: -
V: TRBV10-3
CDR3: CAIRGLLQGAGNTIYF
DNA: TGTGCCATCAGGGGGCTACTACAGGGGGCTGGAAACACCATATATTTT

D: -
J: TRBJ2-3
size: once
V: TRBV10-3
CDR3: CAIRTASTDTQYF
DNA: TGTGCCATTCGGACAGCTAGCACAGATACGCAGTATTTT

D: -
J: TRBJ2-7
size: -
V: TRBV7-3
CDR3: CASSQDYEQYF
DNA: TGTGCCAGCAGCCAGGACTACGAGCAGTACTTC

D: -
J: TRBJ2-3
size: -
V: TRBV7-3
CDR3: CASSTKPGTFFTDTQYF
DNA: TGTGCCAGCAGCACAAAACCCGGGACTTTCTTCACAGATACGCAGTATTTT

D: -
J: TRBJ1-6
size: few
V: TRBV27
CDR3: CASRAGPMNSPLHF
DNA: TGTGCCAGCCGGGCCGGCCCGATGAATTCACCCCTCCACTTT

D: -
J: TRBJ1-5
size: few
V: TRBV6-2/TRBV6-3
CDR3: CASSDSSNQPQHF
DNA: TGTGCCAGCAGTGACAGCAGCAATCAGCCCCAGCATTTT

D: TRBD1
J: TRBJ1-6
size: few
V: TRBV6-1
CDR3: CASSRQGRTSPLHF
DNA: TGTGCCAGCAGCCGACAGGGAAGGACGTCACCCCTCCACTTT

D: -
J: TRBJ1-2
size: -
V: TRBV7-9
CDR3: CASSPTSDGKGNYGYTF
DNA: TGTGCCAGCAGCCCTACATCGGACGGTAAAGGGAACTATGGCTACACCTTC

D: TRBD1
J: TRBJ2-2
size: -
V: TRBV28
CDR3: CASSSSGTGVTGELFF
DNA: TGTGCCAGCAGCTCCTCCGGGACAGGGGTTACCGGGGAGCTGTTTTTT

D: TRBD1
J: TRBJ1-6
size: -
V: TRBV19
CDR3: CASSIGTGNSPLHF
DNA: TGTGCCAGTAGTATCGGGACAGGGAATTCACCCCTCCACTTT

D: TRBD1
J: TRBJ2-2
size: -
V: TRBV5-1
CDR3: CASSFGGQVNTGELFF
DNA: TGCGCCAGCAGCTTTGGTGGACAGGTGAACACCGGGGAGCTGTTTTTT

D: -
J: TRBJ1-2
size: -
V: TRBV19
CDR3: CASHSQGTPRRGGYTF
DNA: TGTGCCAGTCACTCCCAGGGGACACCTCGAAGGGGTGGCTACACCTTC

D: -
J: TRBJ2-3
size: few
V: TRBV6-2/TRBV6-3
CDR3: CASSPTLGAGEDTQYF
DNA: TGTGCCAGCAGTCCCACCCTCGGAGCCGGCGAAGATACGCAGTATTTT

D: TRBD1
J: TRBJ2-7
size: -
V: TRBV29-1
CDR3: CSVEWEGGSGQYF
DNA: TGCAGCGTTGAATGGGAAGGGGGCTCGGGTCAGTACTTC

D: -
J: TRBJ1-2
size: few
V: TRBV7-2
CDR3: CASRTGENYGYTF
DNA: TGTGCCAGCAGAACCGGGGAAAACTATGGCTACACCTTC

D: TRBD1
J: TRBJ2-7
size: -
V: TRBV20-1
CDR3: CSALDRARSYEQYF
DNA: TGCAGTGCCCTAGACAGGGCCCGCTCCTACGAGCAGTACTTC

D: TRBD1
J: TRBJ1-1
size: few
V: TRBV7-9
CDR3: CASSLGTGNTEAFF
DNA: TGTGCCAGCAGCTTAGGGACAGGGAACACTGAAGCTTTCTTT